This is a list of T cell receptor beta chains from one sample in a study of T cell responses to AZD1222 COVID-19 vaccine. Sequenced by immunoSEQ multiplex PCR; TCRdb stores in-frame clones only, minus some. The table includes 100,000 to 150,000 clones, approximately 89% detected once. The sample consisted of peripheral blood, taken on day 0 of AZD1222 vaccination. All receptors derive from an adult in good health. The CDR3 runs from the conserved cysteine through the conserved F or W. D genes are given only for firm matches. Expanded clones get a size class; other rows say once, few or many, or leave the size out.

J	D	V	size	CDR3	DNA
TRBJ2-7	TRBD1	TRBV4-2	-	CASSPGQGDEQYF	TGTGCCAGCAGCCCGGGACAGGGCGACGAGCAGTACTTC
TRBJ2-7	TRBD2	TRBV19	few	CASRVSSGRNEQYF	TGTGCCAGTAGGGTCTCTAGCGGGAGAAACGAGCAGTACTTC
TRBJ1-1	-	TRBV6-2/TRBV6-3	-	CASSTSQKGGTEAFF	TGTGCCAGCAGTACATCACAAAAGGGAGGCACTGAAGCTTTCTTT
TRBJ1-4	TRBD1	TRBV2	-	CASREPTGVGATNEKLFF	TGTGCCAGCAGAGAACCGACAGGGGTGGGGGCAACTAATGAAAAACTGTTTTTT
TRBJ2-5	TRBD2	TRBV19	-	CASTGGAQETQYF	TGTGCCAGTACGGGGGGGGCCCAAGAGACCCAGTACTTC
TRBJ2-7	TRBD2	TRBV6-5	-	CASSQGLYEQYF	TGTGCCAGCAGTCAGGGACTATACGAGCAGTACTTC
TRBJ2-7	-	TRBV7-2	-	CASSLVDFSYEQYF	TGTGCCAGCAGCTTAGTTGACTTTTCCTACGAGCAGTACTTC
TRBJ2-7	-	TRBV28	-	CASSYTEQYF	TGTGCCAGCAGTTATACCGAGCAGTACTTC
TRBJ2-1	-	TRBV18	-	CASQGIGDNEQFF	TGTGCCAGCCAGGGGATTGGGGACAATGAGCAGTTCTTC
TRBJ2-7	-	TRBV30	-	CAWSPGLSRQYF	TGTGCCTGGAGTCCGGGACTGTCAAGGCAGTACTTC
TRBJ1-1	-	TRBV7-9	-	CASSLARGLTTNTEAFF	TGTGCCAGCAGCTTAGCCAGAGGACTGACAACAAACACTGAAGCTTTCTTT
TRBJ1-1	-	TRBV20-1	-	CSEVGQTEAFF	TGCAGTGAAGTGGGGCAAACTGAAGCTTTCTTT
TRBJ2-2	-	TRBV14	-	CASSQFVSTGELFF	TGTGCCAGCAGCCAGTTTGTAAGCACCGGGGAGCTGTTTTTT
TRBJ2-1	-	TRBV7-8	-	CASSGYGLWNEQFF	TGTGCCAGCAGCGGGTATGGTTTATGGAATGAGCAGTTCTTC
TRBJ2-7	-	TRBV5-4	-	CACFPQDGRIVEQYF	TGTGCCTGCTTCCCCCAAGACGGGCGGATTGTTGAGCAGTACTTC
TRBJ1-6	-	TRBV7-9	-	CASSLSYHGYNSPLHF	TGTGCCAGCAGCTTAAGTTATCACGGCTATAATTCACCCCTCCACTTT
TRBJ2-1	-	TRBV28	-	CASRRGSGGQFF	TGTGCCAGCAGGAGGGGAAGTGGTGGGCAGTTCTTC
TRBJ1-2	TRBD1	TRBV5-1	-	CASTLLTGTDGYTF	TGCGCCAGCACCCTCCTGACAGGGACGGACGGCTACACCTTC
TRBJ2-1	-	TRBV4-1	-	CASSQVGVGDEQFF	TGCGCCAGCAGCCAAGTGGGCGTCGGGGATGAGCAGTTCTTC
TRBJ1-6	-	TRBV30	-	CAWSPSAYNSPLHF	TGTGCCTGGAGCCCCTCCGCCTATAATTCACCCCTCCACTTT